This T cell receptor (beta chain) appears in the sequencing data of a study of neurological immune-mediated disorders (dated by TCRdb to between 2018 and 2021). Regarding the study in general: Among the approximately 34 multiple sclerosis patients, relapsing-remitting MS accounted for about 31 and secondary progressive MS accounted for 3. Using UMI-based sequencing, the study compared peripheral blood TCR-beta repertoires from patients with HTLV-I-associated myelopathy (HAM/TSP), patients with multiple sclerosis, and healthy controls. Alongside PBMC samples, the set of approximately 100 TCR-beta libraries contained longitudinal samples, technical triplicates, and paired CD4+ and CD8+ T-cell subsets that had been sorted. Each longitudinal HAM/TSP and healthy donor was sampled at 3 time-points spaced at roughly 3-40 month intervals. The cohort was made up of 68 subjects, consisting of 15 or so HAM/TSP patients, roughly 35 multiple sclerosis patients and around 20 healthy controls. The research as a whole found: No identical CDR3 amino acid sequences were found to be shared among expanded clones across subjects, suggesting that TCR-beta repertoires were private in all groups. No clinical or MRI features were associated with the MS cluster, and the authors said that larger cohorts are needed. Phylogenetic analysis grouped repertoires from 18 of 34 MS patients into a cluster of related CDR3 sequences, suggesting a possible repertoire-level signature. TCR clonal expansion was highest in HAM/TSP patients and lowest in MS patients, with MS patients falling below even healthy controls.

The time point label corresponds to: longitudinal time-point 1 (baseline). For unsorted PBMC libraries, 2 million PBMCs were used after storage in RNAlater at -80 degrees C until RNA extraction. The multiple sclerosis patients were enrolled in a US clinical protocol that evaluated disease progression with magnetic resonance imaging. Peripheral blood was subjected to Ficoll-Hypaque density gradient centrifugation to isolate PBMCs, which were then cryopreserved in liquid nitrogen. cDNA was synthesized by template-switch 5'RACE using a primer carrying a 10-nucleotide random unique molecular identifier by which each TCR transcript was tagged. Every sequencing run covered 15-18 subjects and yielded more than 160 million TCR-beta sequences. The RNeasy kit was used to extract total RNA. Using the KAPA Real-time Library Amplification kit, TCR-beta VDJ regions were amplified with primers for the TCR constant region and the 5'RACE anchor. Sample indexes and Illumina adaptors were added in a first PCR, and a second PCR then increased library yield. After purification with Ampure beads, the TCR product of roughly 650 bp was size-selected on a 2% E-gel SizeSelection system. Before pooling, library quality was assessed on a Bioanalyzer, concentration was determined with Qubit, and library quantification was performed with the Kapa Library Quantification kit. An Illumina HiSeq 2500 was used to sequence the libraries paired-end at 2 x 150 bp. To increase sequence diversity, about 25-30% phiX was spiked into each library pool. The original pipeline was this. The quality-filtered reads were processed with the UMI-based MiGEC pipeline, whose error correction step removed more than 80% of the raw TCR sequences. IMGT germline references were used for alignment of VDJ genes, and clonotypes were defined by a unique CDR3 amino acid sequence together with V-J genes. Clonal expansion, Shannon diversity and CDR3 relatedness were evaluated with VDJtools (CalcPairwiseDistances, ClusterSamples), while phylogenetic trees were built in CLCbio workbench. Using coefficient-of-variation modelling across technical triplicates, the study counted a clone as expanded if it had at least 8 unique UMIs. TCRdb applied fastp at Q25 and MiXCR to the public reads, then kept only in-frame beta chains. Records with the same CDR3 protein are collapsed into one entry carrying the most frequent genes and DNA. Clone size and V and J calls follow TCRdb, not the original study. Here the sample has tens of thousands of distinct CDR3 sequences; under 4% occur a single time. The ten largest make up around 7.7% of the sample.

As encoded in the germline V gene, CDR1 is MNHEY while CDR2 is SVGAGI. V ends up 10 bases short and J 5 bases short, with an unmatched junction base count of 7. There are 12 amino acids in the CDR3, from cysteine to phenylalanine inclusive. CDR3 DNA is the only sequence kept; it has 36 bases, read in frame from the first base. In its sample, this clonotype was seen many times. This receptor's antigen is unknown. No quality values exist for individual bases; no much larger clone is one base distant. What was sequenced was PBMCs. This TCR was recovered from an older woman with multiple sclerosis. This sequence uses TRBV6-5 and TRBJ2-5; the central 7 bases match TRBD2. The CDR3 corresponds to CATSGGVETQYF. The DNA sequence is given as TGTGCCACCTCGGGGGGTGTGGAGACCCAGTACTTC.